A single sample gave rise to the 28 T cell receptor beta chains below, sequenced in a study of T cell responses to AZD1222 COVID-19 vaccine. Only in-frame clones appear in the TCRdb table, and some are missing; sequencing was by immunoSEQ multiplex PCR. The sample records some 130,000 clones, nearly 90% being singletons. The specimen was peripheral blood, collected 28 days after the second AZD1222 dose. The source of these receptors is an adult who received the AZD1222 COVID-19 vaccine.

The rearrangement joins TRBV4-1 to TRBJ1-2; possible D gene TRBD1, 6 bases. CDR3 length: 13 amino acids. The V gene lost 4 bases and the J gene lost 8 bases, with 14 bases spanning the gap. CDR1 and CDR2 (germline): MGHRA, YSYEKL. CDR3 DNA: TGCGCCAGCAGCCTAACTACAGGGACCGGCTACACCTTC. This sequence encodes CASSLTTGTGYTF.

The chain links TRBV11-2 to TRBJ2-3; 12 bases are a match to TRBD2. CDR3 length: 17 amino acids. V was clipped by 3 bases and J by 4 bases; unmatched bases: 8. Germline CDR1 and CDR2: SGHAT and FQNNGV. CDR3 DNA: TGTGCCAGCAGCTTTAGGGTAACTAGCGGGAGGTCAGATACGCAGTATTTT. It translates to CASSFRVTSGRSDTQYF.

The table lists this clone with a count of one. The chain joins TRBV7-8 to TRBJ1-2, with 8 bases that match TRBD1. This CDR3 contains 14 residues. V trimming: 8 bases; J trimming: 0 bases; junction bases outside the gene matches: 5. Germline CDR1 reads SGHVS; CDR2 reads FQNEAQ. The CDR3 coding sequence is TGTGCCAGCCGGGGACAGGCTGCTAACTATGGCTACACCTTC. Amino acids: CASRGQAANYGYTF. Complete variable domain (other parts from reference TRBV7-8 and TRBJ1-2): GAGVSQSPRYKVAKRGQDVALRCDPISGHVSLFWYQQALGQGPEFLTYFQNEAQLDKSGLPSDRFFAERPEGSVSTLKIQRTQQEDSAVYLCASRGQAANYGYTFGSGTRLTVV.

The rearrangement joins TRBV10-3 to TRBJ1-1; D unresolved. The CDR3 is 12 residues long. Germline CDR1 and CDR2: ENHRY and SYGVKD. Trimming stripped 6 bases from V and 7 bases from J, with 12 bases between. DNA of the CDR3: TGTGCCATCAGCGCACGGGGAGATGAAGCTTTCTTT. Protein: CAISARGDEAFF.

This chain connects TRBV11-2 to TRBJ1-3; D not certain. Germline lookup yields CDR1 SGHAT and CDR2 FQNNGV. V was clipped by 1 base and J by 1 base, with 8 bases between them. This CDR3 contains 15 residues. DNA for the CDR3: TGTGCCAGCAGCTTAGTATCGGTTTCTGGAAACACCATATATTTT. Amino acids: CASSLVSVSGNTIYF.

This clone has just one count. The rearrangement links TRBV5-5 to TRBJ2-7, with D possibly being TRBD2 (6 bases). V dropped 0 bases and J dropped 7 bases, with 8 bases sitting between them. Germline CDR1 is SGHKS and CDR2 is YYEKEE (reference sequence). There are 12 residues in the CDR3. CDR3 sequence (DNA): TGTGCCAGCAGCTTGGGGGCGGGGGAGCAGTACTTC. Encoded protein: CASSLGAGEQYF.

J is TRBJ1-3 and V is TRBV18, with TRBD1 matching over 10 bases. The length of the CDR3 is 17 residues. Germline V gene data show CDR1 as KGHSH and CDR2 as LQKENI. J was trimmed by 2 bases and V by 2 bases; bases with no gene match: 6. The CDR3: CASSPSLDRGPGNTIYF. CDR3 bases: TGTGCCAGCTCACCATCACTTGACAGGGGGCCTGGAAACACCATATATTTT.

The genes are TRBV14 and TRBJ2-2, with D perhaps TRBD2 (7 bases). V gave up 4 bases and J gave up 4 bases, with 13 bases separating them. CDR1 SGHDN and CDR2 FVKESK come from the germline V gene. The CDR3 has 15 residues. This CDR3 reads CASSLRGRVTGELFF. The CDR3 DNA sequence: TGTGCCAGCAGCCTGCGGGGGCGAGTCACCGGGGAGCTGTTTTTT. The full variable domain, with the rest looked up from reference TRBV14 and TRBJ2-2, is EAGVTQFPSHSVIEKGQTVTLRCDPISGHDNLYWYRRVMGKEIKFLLHFVKESKQDESGMPNNRFLAERTGGTYSTLKVQPAELEDSGVYFCASSLRGRVTGELFFGEGSRLTVL.

This chain joins TRBV19 and TRBJ2-1, with TRBD2 identical over 8 bases. Looked up from germline, CDR1 is LNHDA and CDR2 is SQIVND (reference sequence). Unmatched junction bases numbered 4, after V lost 4 bases and J lost 2 bases. The CDR3 totals 15 residues. The CDR3 nucleotides are TGTGCCAGTAGTAGGTCGGGGGGGACCTACAATGAGCAGTTCTTC. Amino acid sequence: CASSRSGGTYNEQFF.

J is TRBJ1-6 and V is TRBV2; D perhaps matches TRBD1 (6 bases). V was shortened by 3 bases and J by 7 bases, with 16 bases between the two germline ends. The CDR3 runs to 16 residues. Germline V lookup: CDR1 SNHLY, CDR2 FYNNEI. The CDR3, as DNA: TGTGCCAGCAGTGAGGGGCTAGGGGGGAAAAATTCACCCCTCCACTTT. It yields the protein CASSEGLGGKNSPLHF.

The J gene is TRBJ2-1, the V gene TRBV25-1, with TRBD2 matching 9 bases. CDR1 MGHDK and CDR2 SYGVNS come from the germline V gene. J gave up 0 bases and V 6 bases, and 6 bases lay outside the gene matches. This CDR3 is 16 amino acids long. The CDR3 loop is CASRIAGEGSYNEQFF. The CDR3 DNA reads TGTGCCAGCAGAATAGCGGGGGAGGGCTCCTACAATGAGCAGTTCTTC.

The genes are TRBV6-5 and TRBJ2-5; 10 bases are shared with TRBD2. The V gene's germline CDR1 is MNHEY and CDR2 SVGAGI. J gave up 5 bases and V 6 bases, and 9 bases lay outside the gene matches. The CDR3 is made up of 15 amino acids. CDR3 residues: CASSPTSGDWETQYF. CDR3 DNA sequence: TGTGCCAGCAGCCCAACTAGCGGGGATTGGGAGACCCAGTACTTC.

This clone was picked up one time. This rearrangement joins TRBV11-3 to TRBJ1-2, with D maybe TRBD1 (5 bases). Germline-derived CDR1 and CDR2 are SGHNT and YENEEA. The V gene lost 5 bases and the J gene lost 4 bases, with 17 bases spanning the gap. CDR3 size: 15 residues. The CDR3 region is CASSAEGRIGYGYTF. DNA of the CDR3: TGTGCCAGCAGCGCCGAGGGACGAATTGGCTATGGCTACACCTTC.

V is TRBV19 and J is TRBJ2-3, with 11 bases matching TRBD2. The CDR3 sequence is 17 residues long. CDR1 is LNHDA and CDR2 is SQIVND in the germline V gene (reference sequence). The trim removed 5 bases at V and 2 bases at J, leaving 9 bases unmatched. The CDR3 loop reads CASSLDLAGGPTDTQYF. As DNA, the CDR3 is TGTGCCAGTAGTCTGGACCTAGCGGGGGGCCCCACAGATACGCAGTATTTT.

To note about this clone: Mismatch with germline at one junction end may stem from a read error. This chain uses TRBV4-3 with TRBJ2-2; TRBD2 matches at 14 bases. Looked up from germline, CDR1 is LGHNA and CDR2 is YSLEER. The CDR3 length is 18 residues. The DNA for the CDR3 is TGCGCCGGCAGCCGGGGACTAGCGGGGGACCCGAACACCGGGGAGCTGTTTTTT. Protein: CAGSRGLAGDPNTGELFF.

The chain recombines TRBV11-2 with TRBJ2-3; 7 positions match TRBD2. Germline-derived CDR1 and CDR2 are SGHAT and FQNNGV. The CDR3 is 15 amino acids. Trimming removed 3 bases from V and 2 bases from J; junction bases left unmatched: 5. The CDR3 nucleotides read TGTGCCAGCAGCTTTAGAAGCGGGAACACAGATACGCAGTATTTT. This codes for CASSFRSGNTDTQYF.

The gene calls are TRBV5-1 and TRBJ1-5; D ambiguous. Germline V gene lookup returns CDR1 SGHRS and CDR2 YFSETQ. CDR3 size: 14 residues. V lost 0 bases to trimming and J lost 7 bases, with 11 bases between them. CDR3 loop: CASSLGSEDQPQHF. The CDR3 DNA is TGCGCCAGCAGCTTGGGTTCAGAGGACCAGCCCCAGCATTTT.

The chain couples TRBV6-1 to TRBJ1-6; D is possibly TRBD1 (6 bases). Deletions cut 0 bases from V and 4 bases from J, with 13 bases between. The CDR3 spans 17 residues. CDR1 and CDR2 from the germline V gene are MNHNS and SASEGT. The CDR3 DNA is TGTGCCAGCAGTGAAGCTAGTCGGGGGCAGTATAATTCACCCCTCCACTTT. This translates into CASSEASRGQYNSPLHF.

The rearrangement joins TRBV28 to TRBJ1-5; 9 bases are shared with TRBD1. The CDR3 has 16 residues. With 5 bases clipped from V and 0 bases from J, the junction kept 5 bases outside the gene matches. Germline V gene data show CDR1 as MDHEN and CDR2 as SYDVKM. CDR3 sequence: CASSPTGGSSNQPQHF. DNA for the CDR3: TGTGCCAGCAGTCCGACAGGGGGGAGTAGCAATCAGCCCCAGCATTTT.

The CDR3 here is CASRDRGLLTGGEAFF. DNA of the CDR3: TGTGCCAGTAGGGACAGGGGGCTGTTAACGGGCGGAGAAGCTTTCTTT. The gene calls are TRBV19 and TRBJ1-1; 11 bases line up with TRBD1. The J segment lost 8 bases and the V segment lost 6 bases, leaving 14 bases of the junction unmatched. The CDR3 runs to 16 residues. CDR1 is LNHDA, CDR2 SQIVND, per germline (reference sequence).

The rearrangement joins TRBV9 to TRBJ1-2; D unclear. Between the trimmed V and J ends, which lost 3 bases and 1 base, there was a span of 13 bases. This CDR3 contains 15 residues. From germline, CDR1 is SGDLS and CDR2 YYNGEE. CDR3 sequence: CASSGGIRHNYGYTF. The CDR3 nucleotides read TGTGCCAGCAGCGGAGGGATCCGTCATAACTATGGCTACACCTTC.

The chain links TRBV6-5 to TRBJ2-7; D may match TRBD1 or TRBD2 (5 bases each). The CDR3 is 16 amino acids. V was trimmed by 0 bases and J by 2 bases, leaving 14 bases between them. Looked up from germline, CDR1 is MNHEY and CDR2 is SVGAGI. The CDR3 DNA reads TGTGCCAGCAGTTACTCAGGTTTCGGGGCACCCTACGAGCAGTACTTC. Translated, it gives CASSYSGFGAPYEQYF.

This clone was recorded once. This chain links TRBV7-2 with TRBJ2-4, with 7 bases aligning to TRBD2. The CDR3 contains 14 residues. The trim removed 3 bases at V and 6 bases at J, leaving 5 bases unmatched. Germline V gene lookup returns CDR1 SGHTA and CDR2 FQGNSA. The CDR3 loop is CASSLYQRGNIQYF. The CDR3 DNA sequence: TGTGCCAGCAGCTTGTACCAGCGGGGAAACATTCAGTACTTC.

The chain carries TRBV14 and TRBJ2-2; TRBD1 is a possible D gene (6 bases). V was cut by 10 bases and J by 0 bases, with 12 bases left in between. Germline V gene lookup returns CDR1 SGHDN and CDR2 FVKESK. The CDR3 is made up of 14 amino acids. The CDR3 sequence: CANKQGPNTGELFF. The CDR3 DNA is TGTGCCAACAAACAGGGACCGAACACCGGGGAGCTGTTTTTT.

This clone has just a few counts. V usage is TRBV18 and J usage is TRBJ1-2; D unresolved. Trimming shortened V by 3 bases and J by 3 bases, and 20 bases separated the two germline ends. Germline CDR1 and CDR2: KGHSH and LQKENI. This CDR3 has 17 residues. CDR3 nucleotide sequence: TGTGCCAGCTCACCCTCCACCGACGGATTCTTACACTATGGCTACACCTTC. It encodes CASSPSTDGFLHYGYTF.

The V and J genes are TRBV19 and TRBJ2-2; 12 bases map to TRBD2. J lost 5 bases, V lost 6 bases, and 4 bases had no gene match. Looked up from germline, CDR1 is LNHDA and CDR2 is SQIVND (reference sequence). This CDR3 has 15 amino acids. The CDR3 region has the DNA TGTGCCAGTAGGACTAGCGGGAGTATGACCGGGGAGCTGTTTTTT. This gives the protein CASRTSGSMTGELFF.

V usage is TRBV2 and J usage is TRBJ2-7; no firm D call. Between the trimmed V and J ends, which lost 8 bases and 3 bases, there was a span of 5 bases. Germline CDR1 SNHLY, CDR2 FYNNEI. This CDR3 spans 10 amino acids. CDR3 coding DNA: TGTGCCAGCGGTAACTACGAGCAGTACTTC. It encodes CASGNYEQYF.

The chain recombines TRBV19 with TRBJ1-5; TRBD1 agrees at 9 bases. Unmatched junction bases numbered 4, after V lost 7 bases and J lost 0 bases. CDR3 length: 15 residues. The germline CDR1 and CDR2 sequences are LNHDA and SQIVND (reference sequence). DNA for the CDR3: TGTGCCAGTACCCGGACAGGGGATAGCAATCAGCCCCAGCATTTT. This gives the protein CASTRTGDSNQPQHF. The full variable domain, its missing parts supplied by reference TRBV19 and TRBJ1-5, is DGGITQSPKYLFRKEGQNVTLSCEQNLNHDAMYWYRQDPGQGLRLIYYSQIVNDFQKGDIAEGYSVSREKKESFPLTVTSAQKNPTAFYLCASTRTGDSNQPQHFGDGTRLSIL.